Below are 18 T cell receptor beta chains sequenced from a single sample in a study of blood T cell repertoires in COVID-19. Data came from immunoSEQ multiplex PCR; TCRdb stores just in-frame clones and leaves some out. The sample includes over 300,000 clones, roughly 90% of them seen just once. Sequencing used peripheral blood. These receptors originate from a man between 18 and 35 years old who had recovered from COVID-19.

The chain combines TRBV11-2 with TRBJ2-1, with a weak D call TRBD1 (8 bases). In germline, CDR1 is SGHAT, CDR2 FQNNGV. V was clipped by 8 bases and J by 0 bases, with 14 bases between them. There are 15 residues in the CDR3. The CDR3 coding sequence is TGTGCCAGCGAACAGGGGGGGAGCTCCTACAATGAGCAGTTCTTC. The encoded protein is CASEQGGSSYNEQFF.

The chain has TRBV11-1 and TRBJ2-1; 11 bases fit TRBD2. From germline, CDR1 is SGHAT and CDR2 FQDESV (reference sequence). The CDR3 runs to 15 residues. Trimming cost V 4 bases and J 4 bases; bases outside gene matches: 3. The CDR3 reads CASSWGLADYNEQFF. CDR3 DNA: TGTGCCAGCAGCTGGGGACTAGCGGATTACAATGAGCAGTTCTTC.

This clone was found once. The chain recombines TRBV9 with TRBJ2-7; D perhaps matches TRBD1 (6 bases). This CDR3 region has 14 residues. V was pared by 4 bases and J by 1 base, with 12 bases between. Germline V gene lookup returns CDR1 SGDLS and CDR2 YYNGEE. The CDR3, as DNA: TGTGCCAGCAGCCCCCGACAGGAATCCTACGAGCAGTACTTC. It is translated as CASSPRQESYEQYF.

About this clone itself: Given a much more abundant clone one base away, this may be a read error. The chain couples TRBV3-1 (or the pseudogene TRBV3-2) to TRBJ2-7; no definite D call. CDR1 is LGHDT and CDR2 is YNNKEL in the germline V gene (reference sequence). The CDR3 is 12 residues long. The V end was cut by 0 bases, the J end by 4 bases, with 4 bases between. The CDR3 nucleotides read TGTGCCAGCAGCCAAGAAGCGTACGAGCAGTACTTC. Translation gives CASSQEAYEQYF.

The chain is built from TRBV9 and TRBJ2-2; 7 bases are a match to TRBD1. J gave up 6 bases and V 2 bases, and 7 bases lay outside the gene matches. The CDR3 extends over 15 amino acids. Germline CDR1 reads SGDLS; CDR2 reads YYNGEE. The CDR3 DNA is TGTGCCAGCAGCGTGTGGGACAGCTTCGCCGGGGAGCTGTTTTTT. It yields the protein CASSVWDSFAGELFF.

This chain uses TRBV29-1 with TRBJ2-7, with D possibly matching TRBD1 (6 bases). The CDR3 extends over 11 amino acids. The germline V gene encodes CDR1 SQVTM and CDR2 ANQGSEA. V was shortened by 6 bases and J by 5 bases, with 11 bases between the two germline ends. CDR3 nucleotides: TGCAGCGTGAATGGACAGAACGAGCAGTACTTC. Protein sequence: CSVNGQNEQYF.

J is TRBJ2-7 and V is TRBV25-1; D perhaps matches TRBD2 (5 bases). This CDR3 contains 14 residues. Germline CDR1 is MGHDK and CDR2 is SYGVNS. V was trimmed by 7 bases and J by 0 bases, leaving 13 bases between them. The chain's CDR3 is CASNPDSGSYEQYF. CDR3 in DNA: TGTGCCAGCAACCCGGACTCAGGCTCCTACGAGCAGTACTTC.

Notes on this clone: Other DNA variants within this sample encode the same CDR3. The CDR3 DNA reads TGTGCTAGTGGTTTGCCGCGCACTGAAGCTTTCTTT. It encodes CASGLPRTEAFF. This chain uses TRBV12-5 with TRBJ1-1; D is unclear. CDR3 length: 12 residues. Germline assignment: CDR1 LGHNT and CDR2 FRNRAP. The V gene lost 2 bases and the J gene lost 4 bases, with 5 bases spanning the gap.

The chain uses TRBV27 and TRBJ2-3; TRBD1 agrees at 11 bases. The length of the CDR3 is 15 residues. Germline V CDR1 and CDR2: MNHEY, SMNVEV (reference sequence). The V segment lost 5 bases and the J segment 5 bases; nucleotides outside the gene matches: 6. The CDR3, as DNA: TGTGCCAGCAGTCCGGACAGGGGGCTTGGAGATACGCAGTATTTT. Translated: CASSPDRGLGDTQYF.

V gene TRBV10-2 combines with J gene TRBJ2-7; possibly TRBD1 for D (6 bases). V lost 6 bases, J lost 2 bases, and 17 bases lay in between. This CDR3 has 15 amino acids. Germline CDR1 is WSHSY and CDR2 is SAAADI. CDR3 nucleotide sequence: TGCGCCAGCAGACCCACTGGGGGCGGTACCTACGAGCAGTACTTC. It is translated as CASRPTGGGTYEQYF.

This clone has a single count. The chain couples TRBV7-3 to TRBJ2-1, with TRBD2 as a possible D gene (6 bases). The germline V gene encodes CDR1 SGHTA and CDR2 FQGTGA. This CDR3 is 14 amino acids long. Trimming pared 1 base from V and 8 bases from J, leaving 12 bases between. The CDR3 DNA follows: TGTGCCAGCAGCTTAATGGCGGGAATAGATGAGCAGTTCTTC. Amino acid sequence: CASSLMAGIDEQFF.

This clone was counted between two and nine times. The gene calls are TRBV2 and TRBJ2-1; 9 bases align to TRBD1. This CDR3 is 16 amino acids long. Unmatched junction bases numbered 8, after V lost 2 bases and J lost 6 bases. Germline-derived CDR1 and CDR2 are SNHLY and FYNNEI. In nucleotides, the CDR3 is TGTGCCAGCAGTGAAATCGTGGGACAGGGAGGCAATGAGCAGTTCTTC. Amino acid sequence: CASSEIVGQGGNEQFF.

The chain joins TRBV5-4 to TRBJ2-7; 11 bases fit TRBD2. Germline assignment: CDR1 SGHNT and CDR2 YYREEE (reference sequence). The junction had 5 bases not matched to a gene; V was cut back by 1 base and J by 2 bases. This CDR3 region has 16 residues. CDR3 nucleotide sequence: TGTGCCAGCAGCTTGAGGGGGACTAGCGGAGCCTACGAGCAGTACTTC. It encodes CASSLRGTSGAYEQYF.

This sequence joins TRBV6-1 and TRBJ2-5, with D perhaps matching TRBD2 (5 bases). Germline V gene lookup returns CDR1 MNHNS and CDR2 SASEGT. Trimming removed 0 bases from V and 5 bases from J, with 13 bases in between. This CDR3 has 15 amino acids. The CDR3 nucleotides read TGTGCCAGCAGTGAAGCTCAGCGGTCCTTGGAGACCCAGTACTTC. This codes for CASSEAQRSLETQYF.

The V call is TRBV15, the J call TRBJ2-7; 8 bases are a match to TRBD2. V lost 1 base, J lost 1 base, and 3 bases stayed unmatched. This CDR3 region has 15 residues. Per germline, CDR1 LNHNV and CDR2 YYDKDF (reference sequence). In DNA form, the CDR3 reads TGTGCCACCAGCAGAGGCGGGAGGACGTCCTACGAGCAGTACTTC. Translation: CATSRGGRTSYEQYF.

The V call is TRBV27, the J call TRBJ2-7; a weak D match, TRBD2 (6 bases). The CDR3 consists of 19 residues. Trimming took 4 bases from V and 0 from J, leaving 25 bases between them. Germline assignment: CDR1 MNHEY and CDR2 SMNVEV (reference sequence). The chain's CDR3 is CASSWWGGMWGKSSYEQYF. The CDR3 bases are TGTGCCAGCAGTTGGTGGGGAGGAATGTGGGGTAAGAGCTCCTACGAGCAGTACTTC.

This sequence joins TRBV5-4 and TRBJ2-5; 10 bases are a match to TRBD2. The V segment lost 4 bases and the J segment 5 bases; nucleotides outside the gene matches: 11. The germline CDR1 and CDR2 sequences are SGHNT and YYREEE (reference sequence). The CDR3 totals 16 residues. For the CDR3, the DNA is TGTGCCAGCAGCAAAACCGGGACTAGCGCTTGGGAGACCCAGTACTTC. The encoded protein is CASSKTGTSAWETQYF.

This chain joins TRBV19 and TRBJ2-3, with 11 bases matching TRBD1. V lost 6 bases to trimming and J lost 3 bases; unmatched junction nucleotides: 5. This CDR3 region has 15 residues. Germline V gene sequence: CDR1 LNHDA, CDR2 SQIVND (reference sequence). The CDR3 spells CASRDWDRGTDTQYF. CDR3 DNA: TGTGCCAGTAGGGACTGGGACAGGGGGACAGATACGCAGTATTTT.